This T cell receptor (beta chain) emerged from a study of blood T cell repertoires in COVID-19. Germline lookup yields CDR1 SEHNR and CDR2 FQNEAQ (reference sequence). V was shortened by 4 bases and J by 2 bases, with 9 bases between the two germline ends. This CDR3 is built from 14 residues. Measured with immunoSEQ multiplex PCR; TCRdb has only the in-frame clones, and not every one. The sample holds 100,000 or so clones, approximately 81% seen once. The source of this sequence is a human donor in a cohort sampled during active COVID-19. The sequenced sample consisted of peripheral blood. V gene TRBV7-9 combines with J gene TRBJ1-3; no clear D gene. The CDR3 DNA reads TGTGCCAGCAGCTCCGGAGTCCCTGGAAACACCATATATTTT. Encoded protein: CASSSGVPGNTIYF. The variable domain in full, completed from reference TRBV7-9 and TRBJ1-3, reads DTGVSQNPRHKITKRGQNVTFRCDPISEHNRLYWYRQTLGQGPEFLTYFQNEAQLEKSRLLSDRFSAERPKGSFSTLEIQRTEQGDSAMYLCASSSGVPGNTIYFGEGSWLTVV.